This record looks at one T cell receptor beta chain sequence and its context. No cognate antigen has been identified for it. Base qualities are not at hand, and no much larger clone is one base apart. The data derive from a study of cytomegalovirus exposure and HLA in healthy donors (dated by TCRdb to about 2017). Concerning the study at large: An earlier analysis of some 600 of the donors reported approximately 300 Gb of sequence data and 100 million to 120 million unique TCR beta sequences obtained from about 170 million T cells. To decide whether each TCR beta V gene segment behaved as functional or pseudogenic, an earlier analysis of over 500 of the donors relied on high-throughput TCR beta sequencing. The study aimed to test whether signatures of past pathogen exposure could be identified by cataloging public T cell receptors. Typing coverage differed by locus: A, B, C, DRB1 and DQB1 were typed in about 620-640 donors, DQA1 in approximately 520, DPA1 in around 600, and DPB1 in about 450. Alongside the repertoire data, information on donor age, sex, ethnicity and CMV serostatus was compiled. All discovery cohort repertoires had been generated on a single sequencing platform. In the later analysis, no new phenotypic data were used to find candidate immune exposures; instead, reliance was placed on TCR beta sequences and their occurrence across donors. A later analysis re-analyzed previously published TCR beta repertoires from several hundred donors and added high-resolution HLA genotyping to study TCR occurrence patterns. To predict cytomegalovirus infection status, the study combined high-throughput TCR immunosequencing, statistical association of individual TCRs with disease status, and machine learning. Class I and class II HLA loci were covered by the typing at four-digit resolution. Of the 398 genotyped donors, roughly 80% fell in the genetic ancestry cluster associated with self-reported Caucasian donors. Among a few hundred genotyped donors of the cohort, an average of approximately 240,000 unique TCR beta nucleotide sequences were sequenced per donor, roughly 18% of them non-productive. Roughly 300 gigabases of sequencing data and 78 million or so unique TCR sequences were included in an early release covering about 620 HLA-typed donors. A separate validation cohort of over a hundred different subjects was used in addition to the roughly 670-subject first cohort. Roughly 5 DR-DQ haplotypes were treated as single units for association and clustering because of strong linkage in the cohort. The study profiled the T cell repertoires of around 700 subjects by immunosequencing and related them to cytomegalovirus serostatus. A later genetic analysis took genome-wide SNP genotypes for about three fifths of the 666 donors and used that subset as a discovery cohort.

The cohort consisted of 600 or so healthy bone marrow donors. At the time of sampling, all cohort members were nominally healthy, though unrecorded immune exposures were likely present. The donor was CMV seropositive and was included in the group of 270 or so seropositive cohort members. Each donor provided a peripheral blood sample, and peripheral blood mononuclear cells were used for TCR beta sequencing. Genomic DNA extraction from the blood cell samples was performed with the Qiagen DNeasy Blood Extraction Kit. Study-level results and caveats: The cohort was sequenced for TCR beta chains only, and without alpha or paired-chain data the features that could be detected were limited. Correlated functional status among segregating V segments might reflect linkage disequilibrium, but an unknown experimental factor could not be ruled out. The authors suggested that the approach could potentially be generalized to other disease states and immunological phenotypes. HLA typing was unavailable for some donors at each locus, so association tests used only the typed subset. A later analysis associated 17,000 or so TCR beta sequences with specific HLA alleles at a false discovery rate of 0.05. In a later analysis, the rate of TCR association differed among HLA loci, with DRB1 alleles having the most associated TCRs and HLA-C alleles having the fewest. A cluster of highly shared sequence variants was judged likely to be a technical artifact of the sequencing pipeline. In a later analysis, HLA-associated TCR beta chains were found to be more clonally expanded and to have lower generation probabilities than equally common non-associated chains. The only immune exposure information available for the cohort was CMV serostatus. In vitro tests confirmed that a few of the cytomegalovirus-associated TCR beta chains recognize cytomegalovirus antigens. V-gene and J-gene trimming of TCR beta chains was associated with a missense DCLRE1C variant in a later genetic analysis, and the association was replicated in an independent cohort. Some IMGT-functional V segments, including TRBV6-2 and TRBV6-3, could not be distinguished by the 87-base-pair reads and were therefore excluded. Presence/absence analyses assumed roughly uniform sequencing depth across donors, an assumption that may not hold. In an earlier analysis of about 600 of the donors, most TCR beta V segments appeared in productive rearrangements about 90% or about 30% of the time, broadly matching IMGT annotations. A further reported finding was that TCR beta sequences accurately predicted the HLA-A and HLA-B alleles for most subjects in the first cohort. In a later analysis, most CMV-associated TCR beta chains were found to appear HLA-restricted, with HLA associations seemingly driven largely by CMV exposure. The study listed 150 to 200 TCR beta chains as associated with cytomegalovirus. The classifier was reported to diagnose cytomegalovirus status with high specificity and sensitivity in both the original and validation cohorts. When HLA alleles, especially DR and DQ, strongly co-occurred, attributing TCR associations to individual alleles was difficult. While some public TCRs were present in many individuals, most TCR sequences turned up only very rarely across donors. Because counts were too low, more than 15 rarely observed V segments, including chromosome 9 orphons, were excluded from the earlier analysis of 587 of the donors. According to a later genetic analysis, donors in an Asian-associated ancestry cluster had fewer N-insertions in productive TCRs than the approximately 670-donor mean. In a later analysis, several top co-occurrence clusters were reported to appear linked to parvovirus B19, influenza, CMV and Epstein-Barr virus.

The CDR3, cysteine through phenylalanine, is 15 amino acids long. Only the CDR3 DNA is retained, 45 bases long and in frame from the first base. CDR1 SGHKS and CDR2 YYEKEE were looked up in the germline V gene (reference sequence). Trimming takes 5 bases off V and 9 bases off J; junction bases not matched to a gene: 9. Library construction relied on the immunoSEQ multiplex PCR assay. For the multiplex PCR, a mixture combining 60 forward primers for TCR Vbeta segments and 13 reverse primers for TCR Jbeta segments was used. Amplification of the CDR3 region of rearranged TCR beta genes was performed with a multiplex PCR assay on genomic DNA. The Illumina HiSeq System was used to sequence the amplified TCR beta libraries as 87-base-pair reads. The paper's data handling went like this. A later analysis counted approximately 76 million unique TCR beta chains across the 550 to 750 repertoires, and 9.5 million to 11 million of these chains were shared by at least two donors. To remove PCR and sequencing errors, raw reads were error-corrected and collapsed into unique sequences using a nearest-neighbor algorithm that merged closely related sequences. V, D and J gene segments were assigned by aligning CDR3 sequences to IMGT reference sequences. For a sequence to be retained, at least a six-nucleotide match to both a V gene segment and a J gene segment was required. Rearrangements were called productive when the CDR3 lacked stop codons and stayed in frame with V and J; all others were non-productive. CDR3 was defined by IMGT convention, running from the second conserved V-encoded cysteine to the conserved J-encoded phenylalanine. Sequences without an unambiguous match to a single V gene segment were excluded from the earlier analysis of 587 of the donors. In an earlier analysis of about 590 of the donors, a V segment was called functional when productive rearrangements were above 56.7%, and segregating when the standard deviation between donors exceeded 5%. A statistical classification framework was built to diagnose cytomegalovirus status from the catalog of TCR beta chain sequences. In a later analysis, V and J genes were assigned by comparing TCR nucleotide sequences against IMGT/GENE-DB human TR gene sequences. In a later analysis, CDR3 sequences and most-parsimonious VDJ recombination scenarios were assigned using the TCRdist pipeline. A later analysis defined each TCR beta chain by its CDR3 amino acid sequence plus V-gene family, and excluded reads lacking a unique V-gene family. A later analysis removed roughly 590 highly shared, low-generation-probability nucleotide sequences to deal with suspected cross-contamination and a sequencing artifact. For each public chain, a later analysis derived a clonal expansion index from normalized ranks of inferred template counts within each repertoire. In a later analysis, generation probabilities were computed with a VDJ recombination model fitted to out-of-frame rearrangements, and the resulting probabilities were checked against IGoR. A later analysis scored TCR-TCR, TCR-HLA and TCR-CMV co-occurrence with hypergeometric tests, applying a repertoire-size bias correction to TCR pairs. False discovery rates were estimated in a later analysis by permuting HLA or CMV assignments 20 times. A later analysis grouped co-occurring TCRs with DBSCAN, adding TCRdist sequence similarity when clustering within HLA-allele-positive subsets. Repertoires with fewer than 30,000 or more than 120,000 public chains were left out of co-occurrence clustering, as were a handful of repertoires with anomalous nucleotide sharing. TCRdb took this table from immuneACCESS and kept in-frame rearrangements with V and J called. Such tables lack part of the clones; where checked against another copy, unresolved V genes explain under half of the gap, and the rest is unexplained. V, J and clone size are those of that table, while D and trimming were read from the DNA. The sample data list some 200,000 clones, and 70% of these were observed just once. Of the sample, 2.6% is held by the ten largest clones.

This receptor chain uses TRBV5-5 and TRBJ1-6, and TRBD1 matches 9 of the central bases. Sequences were obtained from PBMCs. The origin of this receptor is a man aged 40-55 years in good health and CMV-seropositive. The DNA is TGTGCCAGCAGGCACACCGGACAGGGGAGTTCACCCCTCCACTTT. Translation gives CASRHTGQGSSPLHF.